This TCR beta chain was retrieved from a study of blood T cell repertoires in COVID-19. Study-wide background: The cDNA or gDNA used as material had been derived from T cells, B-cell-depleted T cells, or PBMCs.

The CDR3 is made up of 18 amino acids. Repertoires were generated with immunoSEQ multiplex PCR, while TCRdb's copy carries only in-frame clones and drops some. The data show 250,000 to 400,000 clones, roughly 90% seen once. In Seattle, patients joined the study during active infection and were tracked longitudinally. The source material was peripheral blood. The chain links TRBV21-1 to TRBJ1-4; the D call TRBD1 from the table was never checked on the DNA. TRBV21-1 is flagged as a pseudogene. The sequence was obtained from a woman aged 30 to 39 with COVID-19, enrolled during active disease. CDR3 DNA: TGTGCCAGCAGCAAAAAAGGGGACAGGGCCCAGGCTAATGAAAAACTGTTTTTT. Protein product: CASSKKGDRAQANEKLFF.